These T cell receptor beta chains were read from a single sample in a study of blood T cell repertoires in COVID-19. Assay used: immunoSEQ multiplex PCR; TCRdb lists only in-frame clones, some missing. The data contain hundreds of thousands of clones, approximately 88% of them singletons. Sequencing was carried out using peripheral blood. Receptors were obtained from a woman aged 30 to 39 with COVID-19, enrolled during active disease. Both conserved end residues are part of each CDR3. Each record gives: CDR3 DNA, CDR3 protein, V gene, D gene, J gene, clone size. D genes are given only for firm matches. Clone size is shown for a subset of rows, as once, few, many or a class of expanded clone.

cdr3_nt: TGTGCCAGTAGTATAGCCAGCGGGGGCCTTCTCTCCTACAATGAGCAGTTCTTC
cdr3_aa: CASSIASGGLLSYNEQFF
v_call: TRBV19
d_call: TRBD2
j_call: TRBJ2-1
clone_size: -

cdr3_nt: TGTGCCACCAGCAGGGGACAGATTACAGATACGCAGTATTTT
cdr3_aa: CATSRGQITDTQYF
v_call: TRBV15
d_call: TRBD1
j_call: TRBJ2-3
clone_size: -

cdr3_nt: TGCAGCGTTGGTGTTAGCGGAATCACAGATACGCAGTATTTT
cdr3_aa: CSVGVSGITDTQYF
v_call: TRBV29-1
d_call: -
j_call: TRBJ2-3
clone_size: -

cdr3_nt: TGTGCCAGCAGCCAACTCCCCGGGACAGGGGCCACAGATACGCAGTATTTT
cdr3_aa: CASSQLPGTGATDTQYF
v_call: TRBV14
d_call: TRBD1
j_call: TRBJ2-3
clone_size: -

cdr3_nt: TGTGCCAGCAGTTTCCCGGGAGACGGGCCAGATACGCAGTATTTT
cdr3_aa: CASSFPGDGPDTQYF
v_call: TRBV28
d_call: -
j_call: TRBJ2-3
clone_size: -

cdr3_nt: TGTGCCAGCAGCCGTGACCCCGCGGGACTAGGTAACACCGGGGAGCTGTTTTTT
cdr3_aa: CASSRDPAGLGNTGELFF
v_call: TRBV4-2
d_call: TRBD2
j_call: TRBJ2-2
clone_size: once

cdr3_nt: TGCGCCAGCAGTGTTGGAGATCAGCCCCTCCACTTT
cdr3_aa: CASSVGDQPLHF
v_call: TRBV10-2
d_call: -
j_call: TRBJ1-6
clone_size: -

cdr3_nt: TGTGCCAGCAGTTATGTATGGGGGACAGGAGATTACAATGAGCAGTTCTTC
cdr3_aa: CASSYVWGTGDYNEQFF
v_call: TRBV6-2/TRBV6-3
d_call: TRBD1
j_call: TRBJ2-1
clone_size: once

cdr3_nt: TGCGCCAGCAGTGAGAACAACATGGTGGGGGCGGATGCTTTCTTT
cdr3_aa: CASSENNMVGADAFF
v_call: TRBV10-1
d_call: -
j_call: TRBJ1-1
clone_size: -

cdr3_nt: TGCGCCAGCAAGCTTAGCGGGGCGTCTGAGGGGGAGCTGTTTTTT
cdr3_aa: CASKLSGASEGELFF
v_call: TRBV5-1
d_call: TRBD2
j_call: TRBJ2-2
clone_size: -

cdr3_nt: TGTGGCAGCTCACCGAGGGGGCAGGGGGCTTCCGAGCAGTACTTC
cdr3_aa: CGSSPRGQGASEQYF
v_call: TRBV18
d_call: TRBD1
j_call: TRBJ2-7
clone_size: -

cdr3_nt: TGCGCCAGCAGCCAAGAACAGTCTGGAAACACCATATATTTT
cdr3_aa: CASSQEQSGNTIYF
v_call: TRBV4-1
d_call: -
j_call: TRBJ1-3
clone_size: -

cdr3_nt: TGTGCCAGCAGCTTGTTCCCGGGGAGGCCCTACGAGCAGTACTTC
cdr3_aa: CASSLFPGRPYEQYF
v_call: TRBV5-6
d_call: -
j_call: TRBJ2-7
clone_size: -

cdr3_nt: TGTGCCAGCAGCCCCGCCCGGGGGGCCCTTGAGACCCAGTACTTC
cdr3_aa: CASSPARGALETQYF
v_call: TRBV7-9
d_call: -
j_call: TRBJ2-5
clone_size: -